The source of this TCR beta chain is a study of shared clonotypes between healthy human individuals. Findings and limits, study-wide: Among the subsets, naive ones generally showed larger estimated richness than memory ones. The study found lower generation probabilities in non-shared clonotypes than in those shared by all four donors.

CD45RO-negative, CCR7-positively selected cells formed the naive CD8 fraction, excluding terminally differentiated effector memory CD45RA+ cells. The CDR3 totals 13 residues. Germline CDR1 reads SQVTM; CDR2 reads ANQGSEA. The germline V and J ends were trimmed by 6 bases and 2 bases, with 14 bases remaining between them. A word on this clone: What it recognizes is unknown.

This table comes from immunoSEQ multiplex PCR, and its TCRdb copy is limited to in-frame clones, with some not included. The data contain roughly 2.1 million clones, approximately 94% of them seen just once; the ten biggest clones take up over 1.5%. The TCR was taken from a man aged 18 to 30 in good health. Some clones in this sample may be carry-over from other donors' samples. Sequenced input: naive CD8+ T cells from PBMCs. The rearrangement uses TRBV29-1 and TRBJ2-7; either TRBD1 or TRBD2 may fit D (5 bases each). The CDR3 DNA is TGCAGCGTAGCGACGGGACCAACCTACGAGCAGTACTTC. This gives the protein CSVATGPTYEQYF.